This T cell receptor (beta chain) was sequenced for a study of siplizumab effects on memory and regulatory T cells. Regarding the study as a whole: Proof of suppressive function in proliferating Tregs from siplizumab cultures was not established. Roughly 75-97% of proliferating CD4+ or CD8+ clones lacked a naive or memory phenotype that could be assigned.

About this clone: Antigen specificity is unknown.

Germline-derived CDR1 and CDR2 are SGHKS and YYEKEE (reference sequence). The CDR3 loop spans 14 amino acids. V gave up 1 base and J gave up 2 bases, with 9 bases separating them. Assay: immunoSEQ multiplex PCR; the TCRdb copy retains only in-frame clones and omits some. The data show approximately 120,000 clones, 92% seen once. This clonotype was obtained from a human donor in good health. The V call is TRBV5-5, the J call TRBJ1-2; no firm D call. Sequencing was performed on Tregs sorted from blood. CDR3 in amino acids: CASSLIGSNYGYTF. CDR3 coding DNA: TGTGCCAGCAGCTTGATAGGCAGCAACTATGGCTACACCTTC. Supplemented by reference TRBV5-5 and TRBJ1-2, the full variable domain reads DAGVTQSPTHLIKTRGQQVTLRCSPISGHKSVSWYQQVLGQGPQFIFQYYEKEERGRGNFPDRFSARQFPNYSSELNVNALLLGDSALYLCASSLIGSNYGYTFGSGTRLTVV.